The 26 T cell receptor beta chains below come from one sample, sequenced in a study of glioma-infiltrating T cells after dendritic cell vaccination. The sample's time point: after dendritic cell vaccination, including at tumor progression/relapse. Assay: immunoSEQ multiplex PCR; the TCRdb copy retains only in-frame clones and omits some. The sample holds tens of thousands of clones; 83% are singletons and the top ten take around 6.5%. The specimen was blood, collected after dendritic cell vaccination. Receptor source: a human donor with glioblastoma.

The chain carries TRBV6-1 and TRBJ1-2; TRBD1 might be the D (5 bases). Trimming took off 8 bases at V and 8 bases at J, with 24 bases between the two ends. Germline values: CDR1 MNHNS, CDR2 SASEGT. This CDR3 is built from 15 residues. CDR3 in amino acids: CASEVLAGEGEGYTF. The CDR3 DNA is TGTGCCAGCGAAGTCTTAGCGGGGGAAGGTGAGGGCTACACCTTC.

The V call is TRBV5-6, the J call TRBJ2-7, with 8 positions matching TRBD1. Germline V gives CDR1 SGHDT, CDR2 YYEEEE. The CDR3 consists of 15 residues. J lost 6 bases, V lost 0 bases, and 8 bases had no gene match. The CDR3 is CASSLDRGFGSEQYF. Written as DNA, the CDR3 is TGTGCCAGCAGCTTGGACAGGGGGTTTGGTTCCGAGCAGTACTTC.

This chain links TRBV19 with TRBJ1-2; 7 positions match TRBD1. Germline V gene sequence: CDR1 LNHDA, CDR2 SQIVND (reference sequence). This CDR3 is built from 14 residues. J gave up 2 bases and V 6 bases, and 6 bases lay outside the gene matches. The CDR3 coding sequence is TGTGCCAGTAGCGAGACACAGGGGAACTATGGCTACACCTTC. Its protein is CASSETQGNYGYTF.

CDR3 amino acids: CASSSPDRDSYNEQFF. CDR3 DNA sequence: TGTGCCAGCAGCTCCCCTGACAGGGACTCCTACAATGAGCAGTTCTTC. The chain employs TRBV7-9 and TRBJ2-1; 7 nucleotides line up with TRBD1. The CDR3 totals 16 residues. CDR1 is SEHNR, CDR2 FQNEAQ, per germline (reference sequence). The trim removed 4 bases at V and 0 bases at J, leaving 6 bases unmatched. The full variable domain, with the rest looked up from reference TRBV7-9 and TRBJ2-1, is DTGVSQNPRHKITKRGQNVTFRCDPISEHNRLYWYRQTLGQGPEFLTYFQNEAQLEKSRLLSDRFSAERPKGSFSTLEIQRTEQGDSAMYLCASSSPDRDSYNEQFFGPGTRLTVL.

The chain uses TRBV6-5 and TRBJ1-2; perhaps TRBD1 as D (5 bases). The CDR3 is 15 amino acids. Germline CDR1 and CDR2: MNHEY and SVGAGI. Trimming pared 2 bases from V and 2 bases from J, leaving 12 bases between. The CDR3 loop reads CASSYLRETNYGYTF. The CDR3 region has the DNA TGTGCCAGCAGTTACCTCAGGGAAACGAACTATGGCTACACCTTC.

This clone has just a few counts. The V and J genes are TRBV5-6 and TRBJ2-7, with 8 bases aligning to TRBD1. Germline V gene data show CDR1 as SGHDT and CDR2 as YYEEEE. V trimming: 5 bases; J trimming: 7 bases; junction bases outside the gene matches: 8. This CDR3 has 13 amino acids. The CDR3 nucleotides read TGTGCCAGCAGGACGGACAGGGCGAAAGAGCAGTACTTC. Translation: CASRTDRAKEQYF.

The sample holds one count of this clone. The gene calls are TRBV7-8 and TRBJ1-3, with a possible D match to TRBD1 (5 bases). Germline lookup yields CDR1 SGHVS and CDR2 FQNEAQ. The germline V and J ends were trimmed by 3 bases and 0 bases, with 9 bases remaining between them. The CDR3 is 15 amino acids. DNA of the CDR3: TGTGCCAGCAGCTTCGACAGTTTCTCTGGAAACACCATATATTTT. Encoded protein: CASSFDSFSGNTIYF.

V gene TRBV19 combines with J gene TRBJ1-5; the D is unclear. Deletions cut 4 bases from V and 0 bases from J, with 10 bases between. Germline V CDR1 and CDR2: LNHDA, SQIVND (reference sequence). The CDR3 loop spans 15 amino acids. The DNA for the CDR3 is TGTGCCAGTAGTAGTGGAGAAGTTAGCAATCAGCCCCAGCATTTT. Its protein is CASSSGEVSNQPQHF. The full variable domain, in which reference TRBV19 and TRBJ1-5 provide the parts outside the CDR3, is DGGITQSPKYLFRKEGQNVTLSCEQNLNHDAMYWYRQDPGQGLRLIYYSQIVNDFQKGDIAEGYSVSREKKESFPLTVTSAQKNPTAFYLCASSSGEVSNQPQHFGDGTRLSIL.

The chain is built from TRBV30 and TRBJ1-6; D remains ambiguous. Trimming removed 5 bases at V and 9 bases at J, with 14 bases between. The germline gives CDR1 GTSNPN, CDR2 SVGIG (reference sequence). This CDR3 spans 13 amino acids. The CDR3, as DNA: TGTGCCTGGGTGGAGGCCTACGGTTCACCCCTCCACTTT. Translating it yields CAWVEAYGSPLHF.

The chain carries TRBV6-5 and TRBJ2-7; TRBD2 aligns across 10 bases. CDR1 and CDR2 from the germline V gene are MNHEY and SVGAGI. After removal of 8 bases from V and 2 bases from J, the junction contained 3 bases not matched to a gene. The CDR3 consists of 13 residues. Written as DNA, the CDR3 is TGTGCCAGCGTAGCGGGGGGTACCTACGAGCAGTACTTC. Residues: CASVAGGTYEQYF.

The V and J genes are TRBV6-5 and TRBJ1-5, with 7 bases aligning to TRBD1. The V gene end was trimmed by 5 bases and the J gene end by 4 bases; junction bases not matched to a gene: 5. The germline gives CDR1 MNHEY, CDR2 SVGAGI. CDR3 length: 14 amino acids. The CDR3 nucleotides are TGTGCCAGCAGTAATGACAGGGTAAATCAGCCCCAGCATTTT. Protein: CASSNDRVNQPQHF.

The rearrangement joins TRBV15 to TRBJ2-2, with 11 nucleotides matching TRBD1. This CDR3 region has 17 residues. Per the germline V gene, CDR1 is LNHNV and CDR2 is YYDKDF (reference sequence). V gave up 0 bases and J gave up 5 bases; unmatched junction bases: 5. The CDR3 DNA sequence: TGTGCCACCAGCAGAGAGGGACAGGGGGAAATTACCGGGGAGCTGTTTTTT. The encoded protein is CATSREGQGEITGELFF.

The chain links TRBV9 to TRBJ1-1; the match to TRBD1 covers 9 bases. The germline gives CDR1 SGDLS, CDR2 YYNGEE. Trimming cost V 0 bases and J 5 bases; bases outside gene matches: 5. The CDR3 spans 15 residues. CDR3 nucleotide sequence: TGTGCCAGCAGCGTAGAAGGGACAGGGAGGACTGAAGCTTTCTTT. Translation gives CASSVEGTGRTEAFF. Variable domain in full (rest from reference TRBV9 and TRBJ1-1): DSGVTQTPKHLITATGQRVTLRCSPRSGDLSVYWYQQSLDQGLQFLIQYYNGEERAKGNILERFSAQQFPDLHSELNLSSLELGDSALYFCASSVEGTGRTEAFFGQGTRLTVV.

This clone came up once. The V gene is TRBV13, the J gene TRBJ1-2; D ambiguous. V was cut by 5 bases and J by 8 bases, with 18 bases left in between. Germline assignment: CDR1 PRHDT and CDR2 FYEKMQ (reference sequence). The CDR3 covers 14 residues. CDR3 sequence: CASSPRGVLVGYTF. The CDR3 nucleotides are TGTGCCAGCAGCCCACGCGGGGTTTTAGTAGGCTACACCTTC.

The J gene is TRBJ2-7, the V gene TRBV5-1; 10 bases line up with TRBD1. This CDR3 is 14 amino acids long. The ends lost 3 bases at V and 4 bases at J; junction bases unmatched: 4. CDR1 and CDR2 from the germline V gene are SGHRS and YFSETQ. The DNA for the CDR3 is TGCGCCAGCAGCTCGGGACAGGGGCCTTACGAGCAGTACTTC. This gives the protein CASSSGQGPYEQYF.

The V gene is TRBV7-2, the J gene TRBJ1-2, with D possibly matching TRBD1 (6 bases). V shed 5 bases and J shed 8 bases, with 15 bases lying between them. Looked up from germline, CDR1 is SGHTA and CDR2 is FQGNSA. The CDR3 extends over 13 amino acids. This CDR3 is CASSPNRVDGYTF. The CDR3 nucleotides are TGTGCCAGCAGCCCTAACAGGGTAGACGGCTACACCTTC.

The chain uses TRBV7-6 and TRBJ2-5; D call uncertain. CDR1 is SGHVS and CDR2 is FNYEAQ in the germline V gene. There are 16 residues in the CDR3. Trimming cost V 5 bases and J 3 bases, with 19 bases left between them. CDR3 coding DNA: TGTGCCAGCAGCCCCGGTGGGCCGACCTTGGAAGAGACCCAGTACTTC. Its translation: CASSPGGPTLEETQYF.

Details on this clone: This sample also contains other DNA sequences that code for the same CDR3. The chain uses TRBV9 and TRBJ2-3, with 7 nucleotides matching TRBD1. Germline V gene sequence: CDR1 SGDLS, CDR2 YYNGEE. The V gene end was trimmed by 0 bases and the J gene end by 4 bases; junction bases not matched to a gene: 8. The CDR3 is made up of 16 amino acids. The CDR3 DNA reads TGTGCCAGCAGCGTAGAGGCAGGGGGACCCGCAGATACGCAGTATTTT. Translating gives CASSVEAGGPADTQYF.

CDR3 region: CASSGSDGGDWTF. CDR3 nucleotide sequence: TGCGCCAGCAGCGGGTCGGACGGAGGGGATTGGACCTTC. This sequence joins TRBV5-1 and TRBJ1-2; D may be TRBD1 (5 bases). V lost 4 bases to trimming and J lost 14 bases, with 21 bases between them. Germline V gives CDR1 SGHRS, CDR2 YFSETQ. The CDR3 totals 13 residues.

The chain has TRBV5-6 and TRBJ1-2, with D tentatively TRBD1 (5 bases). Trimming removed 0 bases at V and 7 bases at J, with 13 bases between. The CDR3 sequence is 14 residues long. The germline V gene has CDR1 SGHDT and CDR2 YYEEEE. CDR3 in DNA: TGTGCCAGCAGCTTGGGAGCAGGGTTAGGTGGCTACACCTTC. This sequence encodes CASSLGAGLGGYTF.

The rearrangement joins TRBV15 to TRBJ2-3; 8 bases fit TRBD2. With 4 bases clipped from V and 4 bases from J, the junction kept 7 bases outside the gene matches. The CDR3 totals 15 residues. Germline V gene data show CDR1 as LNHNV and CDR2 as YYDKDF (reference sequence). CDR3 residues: CATSIDGGASDTQYF. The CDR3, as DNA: TGTGCCACCAGCATTGACGGGGGGGCGTCAGATACGCAGTATTTT.

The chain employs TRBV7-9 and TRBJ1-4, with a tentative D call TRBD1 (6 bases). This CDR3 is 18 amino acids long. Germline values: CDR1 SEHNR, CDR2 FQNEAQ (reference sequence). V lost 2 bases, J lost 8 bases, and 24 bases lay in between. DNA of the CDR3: TGTGCCAGCAGCTTAATCGGAGACAGGATTCTAGATGGGGAAAAACTGTTTTTT. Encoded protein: CASSLIGDRILDGEKLFF.

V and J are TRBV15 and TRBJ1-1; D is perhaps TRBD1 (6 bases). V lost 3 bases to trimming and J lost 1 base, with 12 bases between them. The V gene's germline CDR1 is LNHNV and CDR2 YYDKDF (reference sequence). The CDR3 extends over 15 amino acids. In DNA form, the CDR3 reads TGTGCCACCAGCAGCCAAGGGGGTGGGAACACTGAAGCTTTCTTT. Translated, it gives CATSSQGGGNTEAFF.

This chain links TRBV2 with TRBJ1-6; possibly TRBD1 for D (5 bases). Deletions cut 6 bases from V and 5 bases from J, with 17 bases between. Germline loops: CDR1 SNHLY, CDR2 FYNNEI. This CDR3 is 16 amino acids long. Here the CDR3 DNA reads TGTGCCAGCAGAGACAGACGGACCTTAAATAATTCACCCCTCCACTTT. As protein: CASRDRRTLNNSPLHF.

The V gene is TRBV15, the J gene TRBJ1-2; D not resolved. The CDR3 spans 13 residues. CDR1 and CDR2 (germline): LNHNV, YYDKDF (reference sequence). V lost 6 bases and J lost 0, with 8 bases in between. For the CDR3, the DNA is TGTGCCACCAGGGAGAGAGCTAACTATGGCTACACCTTC. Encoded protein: CATRERANYGYTF.

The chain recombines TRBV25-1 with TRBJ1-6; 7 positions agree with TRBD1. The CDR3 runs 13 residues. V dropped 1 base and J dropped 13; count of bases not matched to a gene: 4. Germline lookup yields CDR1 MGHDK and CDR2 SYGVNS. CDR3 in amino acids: CASSESRQGPLHF. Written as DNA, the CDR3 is TGTGCCAGCAGTGAATCCCGACAGGGCCCCCTCCACTTT.